This T cell receptor (beta chain) appears in the sequencing data of a study of cytomegalovirus exposure and HLA in healthy donors. Notes on the study in general: TCR beta sequences numbering 16,951 were associated with HLA alleles at 0.05 false discovery rate in a later analysis. Cytomegalovirus-associated TCR beta chains were listed, numbering approximately 150.

Germline V CDR1 and CDR2: SEHNR, FQNEAQ (reference sequence). CDR3 length equals 13 residues. V lost 6 bases, J lost 12 bases, and 13 bases stayed unmatched. The PCR contained 60 Vbeta and 13 Jbeta primers. In the original workflow: Among the unique TCR beta chains that a later analysis counted, about 81 million in all, around 11 million were shared. Assay used: immunoSEQ multiplex PCR; TCRdb lists only in-frame clones, some missing. The V and J calls and clone size come from that table; D and trimming were worked out from the DNA. Here the sample spans 100,000 to 150,000 clones, roughly four fifths being singletons. On this clone itself: The target antigen is unknown.

Sequenced input: PBMCs. The chain uses TRBV7-9 and TRBJ2-7, with 8 bases identical to TRBD2. This sequence originates from a boy between 10 and 17 years old in good health and CMV-seronegative. The CDR3 nucleotides read TGTGCCAGCAGTTCGACCGGGACTAGTTTTCTGTACTTC. Its protein product is CASSSTGTSFLYF.